In its sample, the clone carrying this T cell receptor (beta chain) was seen many times. Its antigen remains unidentified. TCRdb re-derived calls from the 5' RACE reads in MiXCR, one entry per CDR3 protein. Among hundreds of thousands of distinct CDR3 sequences listed, under 25% were seen once. The record originates from a study of CD8 T cells in ankylosing spondylitis. General observations from the study: A TCR beta motif of roughly 8 highly homologous variants seemed to mark ankylosing spondylitis blood.

Sequenced: blood, either unsorted or a sorted T cell fraction (not recorded which). This TCR came from a female donor with ankylosing spondylitis or in good health (not recorded which).

CDR3 residues: CASRSVGSQPQHF. The DNA for the CDR3 is TGTGCCAGCAGAAGTGTAGGGAGTCAGCCCCAGCATTTT. This chain uses TRBV6-1 with TRBJ1-5; D unresolved. The CDR3 extends over 13 amino acids. Trimming took 6 bases from V and 6 from J, leaving 12 bases between them. Germline V CDR1 and CDR2: MNHNS, SASEGT.